Below, one T cell receptor (beta chain) is given with its context. Its matching antigen is unknown. The data belong to a study of chemoradiotherapy in HPV16-positive cancers. Overall study: A couple of HPV16-positive patients' cells yielded candidate HPV-specific clones and common motifs. Overall study findings and caveats: In HPV16-positive patients, HPV-responsive T-cell expansion tracked better recurrence-free survival. HPV-specific T cells were functionally defined from only a couple of HPV16-positive patients. Candidate HPV-specific clones and E7-related TCR motifs grew in tumor during treatment.

CDR1 SEHNR and CDR2 FQNEAQ come from the germline V gene (reference sequence). This CDR3 has 15 amino acids. V was cut by 4 bases and J by 8 bases, with 18 bases left in between. Using immunoSEQ multiplex PCR, the repertoire was profiled, and TCRdb retains in-frame clones only, with some absent. This table holds tens of thousands of clones, approximately 92% found once. The V call is TRBV7-9, the J call TRBJ1-5; possibly TRBD1 for D (6 bases). This sample comprised blood, obtained from a patient who underwent chemoradiotherapy. The clonotype originates from a human donor with HPV-associated anogenital cancer. The CDR3 loop is CASSSSGAPGEPQHF. In nucleotides, the CDR3 is TGTGCCAGCAGCTCGTCAGGGGCTCCAGGGGAGCCCCAGCATTTT.